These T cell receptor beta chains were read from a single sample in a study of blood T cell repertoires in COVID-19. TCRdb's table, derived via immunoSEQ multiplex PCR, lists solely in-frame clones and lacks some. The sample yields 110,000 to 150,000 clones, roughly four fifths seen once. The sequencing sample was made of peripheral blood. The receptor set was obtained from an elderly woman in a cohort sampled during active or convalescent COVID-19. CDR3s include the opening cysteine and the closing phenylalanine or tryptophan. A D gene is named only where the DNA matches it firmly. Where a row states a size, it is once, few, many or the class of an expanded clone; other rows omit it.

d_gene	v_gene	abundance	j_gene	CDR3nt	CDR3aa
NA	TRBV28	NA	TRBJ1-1	TGTGCCAGCAGCCCCGGGGGGGCGAACACTGAAGCTTTCTTT	CASSPGGANTEAFF
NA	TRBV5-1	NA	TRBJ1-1	TGCGCCAGCAGCCAATCAGGGTCCACTGAAGCTTTCTTT	CASSQSGSTEAFF
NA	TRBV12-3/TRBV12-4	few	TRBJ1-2	TGTGCCAGCACTGGCCGAACCTTCTATGGCTACACCTTC	CASTGRTFYGYTF
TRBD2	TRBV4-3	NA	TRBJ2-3	TGCGCCAGCAGCCAAGCCCCTCTAGCGGGGGGGGCAGATACGCAGTATTTT	CASSQAPLAGGADTQYF
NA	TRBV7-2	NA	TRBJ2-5	TGTGCCAGCAGTCGGTACCAAGAGACCCAGTACTTC	CASSRYQETQYF
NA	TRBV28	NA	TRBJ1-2	TGTGCCAGCAGGCCAGGACAGAACTATGGCTACACCTTC	CASRPGQNYGYTF
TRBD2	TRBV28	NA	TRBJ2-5	TGTGCCAGCAGTGGGACTAGCGGGGGGGCTTGGGAGACCCAGTACTTC	CASSGTSGGAWETQYF
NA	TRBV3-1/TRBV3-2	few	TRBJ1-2	TGTGCCAGCAGCCAAGTACCCAACCAAAGGGGAGGTGGCTACACCTTC	CASSQVPNQRGGGYTF
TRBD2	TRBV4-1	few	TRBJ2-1	TGCGCCAGCAGCCACCCTAGCGGGGGGGTTAGCTCCTACAATGAGCAGTTCTTC	CASSHPSGGVSSYNEQFF
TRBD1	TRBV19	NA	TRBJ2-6	TGTGCCAGTAGTGCCTCGGCGACAGGGGTCTCCGGGGCCAACGTCCTGACTTTC	CASSASATGVSGANVLTF
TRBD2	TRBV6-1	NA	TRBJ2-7	TGTGCCAGCAGTGAAGCTTCGGGGGGGATCTCCTACGAGCAGTACTTC	CASSEASGGISYEQYF
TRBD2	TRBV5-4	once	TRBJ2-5	TGTGCCAGCAGCCATAGCGGGGAAGAGACCCAGTACTTC	CASSHSGEETQYF
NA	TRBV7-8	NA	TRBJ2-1	TGTGCCAGCAGCCGAGACAACTCCTACAATGAGCAGTTCTTC	CASSRDNSYNEQFF
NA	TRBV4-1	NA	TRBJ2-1	TGCGCCAGCAGCCAAGATACGGGGAACGATTGGAGGGGCCACAATGAGCAGTTCTTC	CASSQDTGNDWRGHNEQFF
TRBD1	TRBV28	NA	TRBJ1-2	TGTGCCAGCAGGGAGACAGGGGGCGACTATGGCTACACCTTC	CASRETGGDYGYTF
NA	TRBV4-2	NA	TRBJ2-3	TGTGCCAGCAGCCCTCAAGCGGATAGCACAGATACGCAGTATTTT	CASSPQADSTDTQYF
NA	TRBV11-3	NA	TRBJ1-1	TGTGCCAGCAGCTTAGATAGGAACACTGAAGCTTTCTTT	CASSLDRNTEAFF
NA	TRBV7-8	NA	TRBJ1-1	TGTGCCAGCAGCACACACAGGGCGAACACTGAAGCTTTCTTT	CASSTHRANTEAFF
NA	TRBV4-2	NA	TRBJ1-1	TGTGCCAGCAGCCAAGATCTAACGGACACTGAAGCTTTCTTT	CASSQDLTDTEAFF
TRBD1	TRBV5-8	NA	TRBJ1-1	TGTGCCAGCAGCCCAAGGGACAGGGTGTCTTTGGGGACTGAAGCTTTCTTT	CASSPRDRVSLGTEAFF
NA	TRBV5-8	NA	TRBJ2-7	TGTGCCAGCAGCTTAGGACGGTCCGTGCGGGACTACTTC	CASSLGRSVRDYF
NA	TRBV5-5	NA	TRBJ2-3	TGTGCCAGCAGCTTTGCCCCAGGGGTCGCAGATACGCAGTATTTT	CASSFAPGVADTQYF
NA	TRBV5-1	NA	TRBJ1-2	TGCGCCAGCAGCTGGAATCAACAGGCTAACTATGGCTACACCTTC	CASSWNQQANYGYTF
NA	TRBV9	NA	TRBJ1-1	TGTGCCAGCAGCCCAAATATTCAGGGCAACACTGAAGCTTTCTTT	CASSPNIQGNTEAFF
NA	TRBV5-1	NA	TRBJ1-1	TGCGCCAGCAGCCCGGGAAGGGACACTGAAGCTTTCTTT	CASSPGRDTEAFF
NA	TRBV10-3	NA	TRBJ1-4	TGTGCCACCGCGCCGGGGATAGGGGAAAAACTGTTTTTT	CATAPGIGEKLFF
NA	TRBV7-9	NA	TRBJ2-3	TGTGCCAGCAGCTTAGTAGGGCGGGGAGAGGATACGCAGTATTTT	CASSLVGRGEDTQYF
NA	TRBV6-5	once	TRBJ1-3	TGTGCCAGCAGTTACTACGGAGGGGAAGGTGGAAACACCATATATTTT	CASSYYGGEGGNTIYF
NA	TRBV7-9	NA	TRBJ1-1	TGTGCCAGCAGCGCCCAGGGGTCCGCTGAAGCTTTCTTT	CASSAQGSAEAFF
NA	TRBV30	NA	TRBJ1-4	TGTGCCTGGAGTGTACCAATAGGGGGAGTTGGTGAAAAACTGTTTTTT	CAWSVPIGGVGEKLFF
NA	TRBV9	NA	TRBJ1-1	TGTGCCAGCAGCGTAGAGGCAGGGCGAAACACTGAAGCTTTCTTT	CASSVEAGRNTEAFF
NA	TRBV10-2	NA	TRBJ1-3	TGCGCCAGCAGACCGACTTCTGGAAACACCATATATTTT	CASRPTSGNTIYF
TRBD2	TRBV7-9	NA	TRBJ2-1	TGTGCCAGCAGCACCGGGGTGCTAGCGGGGGAGCAGTTCTTC	CASSTGVLAGEQFF
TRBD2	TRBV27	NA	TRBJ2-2	TGTGCCAGCAGCCCCCACCCCGGGACTAGTGGGACCGGGGAGCTGTTTTTT	CASSPHPGTSGTGELFF
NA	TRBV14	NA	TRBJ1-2	TGTGCCAGCAGCCAAGTCATGGGGGCCAACTATGGCTACACCTTC	CASSQVMGANYGYTF
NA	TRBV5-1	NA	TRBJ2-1	TGCGCCAGCAGCTCGGGACTTAACAATGAGCAGTTCTTC	CASSSGLNNEQFF
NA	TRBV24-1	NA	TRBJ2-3	TGTGCCACCAGTGACCTAAGCACAGATACGCAGTATTTT	CATSDLSTDTQYF
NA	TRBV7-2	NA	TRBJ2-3	TGTGCCAGCAGCTTAATTGGGGGGAGCACAGATACGCAGTATTTT	CASSLIGGSTDTQYF
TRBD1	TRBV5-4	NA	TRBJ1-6	TGTGCCAGCAAATTACAGGGGGCGCTCGGGAATTCACCCCTCCACTTT	CASKLQGALGNSPLHF
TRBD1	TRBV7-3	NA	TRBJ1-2	TGTGCCCGCTTTCTCGGGGTCCGGGACAGCTTCTATGGCTACACCTTC	CARFLGVRDSFYGYTF
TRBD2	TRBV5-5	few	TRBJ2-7	TGTGCCAGCAGAATAGCGGGGGGGAGCTCCTACGAGCAGTACTTC	CASRIAGGSSYEQYF
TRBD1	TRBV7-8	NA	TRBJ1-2	TGTGCCAGCAGCTTAGATGGGACAGGGCCCAAAAAGTATGGCTACACCTTC	CASSLDGTGPKKYGYTF
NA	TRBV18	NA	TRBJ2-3	TGTGCCAGCTCACAGGAGGGGCCTGGGGGCACAGATACGCAGTATTTT	CASSQEGPGGTDTQYF
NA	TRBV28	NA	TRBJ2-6	TGTGCCAGCACCATAAGCCTCTCTGGGGCCAACGTCCTGACTTTC	CASTISLSGANVLTF
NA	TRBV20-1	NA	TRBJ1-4	TGCAGTGCTATTTACGGTGAAAAACTGTTTTTT	CSAIYGEKLFF
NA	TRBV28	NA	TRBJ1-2	TGTGCCAGCAGCCTAAGGGGAGGAGGCTACACCTTC	CASSLRGGGYTF
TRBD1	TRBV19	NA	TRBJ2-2	TGTGCCAGTAGTGACCGCGGAAGGGGGCGGGACACCGGGGAGCTGTTTTTT	CASSDRGRGRDTGELFF
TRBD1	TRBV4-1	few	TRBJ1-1	TGCGCCAGCAGCCAATGGACAGGTGGTGAAGCTTTCTTT	CASSQWTGGEAFF
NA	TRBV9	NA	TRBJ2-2	TGTGCCAGCAGCGTAGCTGGACAGAACACCGGGGAGCTGTTTTTT	CASSVAGQNTGELFF
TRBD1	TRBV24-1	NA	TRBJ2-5	TGTGCCACCAGTGATCCTGGGGACAGGCTAGAGACCCAGTACTTC	CATSDPGDRLETQYF
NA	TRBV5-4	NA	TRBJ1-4	TGTGCCAGCAGCTGGGGACACGCCGAAAAACTGTTTTTT	CASSWGHAEKLFF
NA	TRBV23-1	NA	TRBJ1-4	TGCGCCAGCAGTCAATCGGCAGGGGAAGATGAAAAACTGTTTTTT	CASSQSAGEDEKLFF
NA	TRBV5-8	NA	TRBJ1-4	TGTGCCAGCAGCTTGGGTGACAGCTCAACTAATGAAAAACTGTTTTTT	CASSLGDSSTNEKLFF
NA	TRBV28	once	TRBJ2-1	TGTGCCAGCAGTTTACCCCCTGGGGGCAGGAATGAGCAGTTCTTC	CASSLPPGGRNEQFF
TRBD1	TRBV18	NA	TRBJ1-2	TGTGCCAGCTCACAAGACACAGGGGTGGCTGGCTACACCTTC	CASSQDTGVAGYTF